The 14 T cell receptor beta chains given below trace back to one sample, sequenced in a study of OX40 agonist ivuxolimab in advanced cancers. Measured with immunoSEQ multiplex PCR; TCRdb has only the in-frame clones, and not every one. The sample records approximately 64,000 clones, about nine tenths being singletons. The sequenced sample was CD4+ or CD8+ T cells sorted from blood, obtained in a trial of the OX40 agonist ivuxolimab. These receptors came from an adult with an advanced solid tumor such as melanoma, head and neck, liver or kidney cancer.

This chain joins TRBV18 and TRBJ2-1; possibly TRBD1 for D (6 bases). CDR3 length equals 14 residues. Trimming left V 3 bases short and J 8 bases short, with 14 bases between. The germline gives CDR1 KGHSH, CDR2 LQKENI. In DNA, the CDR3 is TGTGCCAGCTCACCGATCAGGGGTTTCGATGAGCAGTTCTTC. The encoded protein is CASSPIRGFDEQFF.

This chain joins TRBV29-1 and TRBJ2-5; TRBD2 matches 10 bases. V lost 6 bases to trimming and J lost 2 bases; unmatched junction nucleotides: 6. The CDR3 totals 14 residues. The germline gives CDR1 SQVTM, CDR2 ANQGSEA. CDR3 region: CSVPRTSGQETQYF. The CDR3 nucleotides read TGCAGCGTACCTAGGACTAGCGGTCAAGAGACCCAGTACTTC.

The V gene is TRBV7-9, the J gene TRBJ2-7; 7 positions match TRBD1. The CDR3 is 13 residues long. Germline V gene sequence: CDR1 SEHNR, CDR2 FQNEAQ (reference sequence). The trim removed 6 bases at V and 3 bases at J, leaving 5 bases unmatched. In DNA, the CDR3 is TGTGCCAGCAGTGGACAGGAAGACTACGAGCAGTACTTC. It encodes CASSGQEDYEQYF.

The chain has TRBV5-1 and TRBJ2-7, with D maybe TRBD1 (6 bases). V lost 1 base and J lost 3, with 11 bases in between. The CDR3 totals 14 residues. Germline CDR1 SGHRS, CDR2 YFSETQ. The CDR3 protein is CASSLNAGDYEQYF. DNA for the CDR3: TGCGCCAGCAGCTTGAATGCAGGGGACTACGAGCAGTACTTC.

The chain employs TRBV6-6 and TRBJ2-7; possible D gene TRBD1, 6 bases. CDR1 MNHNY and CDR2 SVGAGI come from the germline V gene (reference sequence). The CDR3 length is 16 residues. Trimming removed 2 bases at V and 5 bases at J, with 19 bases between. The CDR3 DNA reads TGTGCCAGCAGTTACGTAGGGAGACAGGTTAGGAACGAGCAGTACTTC. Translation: CASSYVGRQVRNEQYF.

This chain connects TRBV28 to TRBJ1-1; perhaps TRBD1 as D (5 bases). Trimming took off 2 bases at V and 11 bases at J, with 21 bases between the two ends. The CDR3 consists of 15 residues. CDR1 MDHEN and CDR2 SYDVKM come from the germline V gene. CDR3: CASSLNEGRSISAFF. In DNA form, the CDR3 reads TGTGCCAGCAGTTTAAATGAGGGACGGAGTATATCGGCTTTCTTT.

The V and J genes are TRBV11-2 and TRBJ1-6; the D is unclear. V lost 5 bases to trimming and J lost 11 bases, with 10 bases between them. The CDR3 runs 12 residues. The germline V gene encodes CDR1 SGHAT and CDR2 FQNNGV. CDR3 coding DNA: TGTGCCAGCAGCAGTCTCACGACACCCCTCCACTTT. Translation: CASSSLTTPLHF. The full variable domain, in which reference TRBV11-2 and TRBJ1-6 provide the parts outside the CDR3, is EAGVAQSPRYKIIEKRQSVAFWCNPISGHATLYWYQQILGQGPKLLIQFQNNGVVDDSQLPKDRFSAERLKGVDSTLKIQPAKLEDSAVYLCASSSLTTPLHFGNGTRLTVT.

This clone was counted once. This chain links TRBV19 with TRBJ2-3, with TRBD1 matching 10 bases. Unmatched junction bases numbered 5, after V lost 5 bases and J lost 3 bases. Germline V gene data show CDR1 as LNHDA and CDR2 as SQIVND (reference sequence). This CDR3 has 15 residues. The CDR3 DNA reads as TGTGCCAGTAGTCCTTCGGGACAGGGGACAGATACGCAGTATTTT. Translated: CASSPSGQGTDTQYF.

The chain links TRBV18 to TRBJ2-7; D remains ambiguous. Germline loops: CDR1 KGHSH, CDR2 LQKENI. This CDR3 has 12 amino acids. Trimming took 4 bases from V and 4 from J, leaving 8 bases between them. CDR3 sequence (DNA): TGTGCCAGCTCACAGGGTAGGTACGAGCAGTACTTC. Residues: CASSQGRYEQYF.

DNA for the CDR3: TGTGCCAGCAGCCAAGGAGTGTGGTACGAGCAGTACTTC. This translates into CASSQGVWYEQYF. V gene TRBV6-1 combines with J gene TRBJ2-7; D call uncertain. V was pared by 6 bases and J by 4 bases, with 13 bases between. From germline, CDR1 is MNHNS and CDR2 SASEGT. The CDR3 extends over 13 amino acids.

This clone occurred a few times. DNA for the CDR3: TGTGCCAGTAGTGTAAACACAGATAGCAATCAGCCCCAGCATTTT. Translated: CASSVNTDSNQPQHF. This rearrangement joins TRBV19 to TRBJ1-5; D not resolved. CDR1 and CDR2 (germline): LNHDA, SQIVND (reference sequence). The CDR3 covers 15 residues. The V and J ends lost 5 bases and 0 bases respectively, with 11 bases between them. Together with reference TRBV19 and TRBJ1-5, the CDR3 gives the full variable domain: DGGITQSPKYLFRKEGQNVTLSCEQNLNHDAMYWYRQDPGQGLRLIYYSQIVNDFQKGDIAEGYSVSREKKESFPLTVTSAQKNPTAFYLCASSVNTDSNQPQHFGDGTRLSIL.

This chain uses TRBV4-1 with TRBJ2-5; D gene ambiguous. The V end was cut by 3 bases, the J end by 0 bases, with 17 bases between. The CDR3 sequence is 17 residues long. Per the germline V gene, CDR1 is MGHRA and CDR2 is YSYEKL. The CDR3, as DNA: TGCGCCAGCAGCCATCTCAGGAGTATAGACGACCAAGAGACCCAGTACTTC. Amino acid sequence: CASSHLRSIDDQETQYF.

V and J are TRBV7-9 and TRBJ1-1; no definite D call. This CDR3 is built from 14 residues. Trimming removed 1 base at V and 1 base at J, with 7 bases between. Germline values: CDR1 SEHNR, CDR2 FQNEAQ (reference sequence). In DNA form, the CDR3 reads TGTGCCAGCAGCTTAGGACTGGGGAACACTGAAGCTTTCTTT. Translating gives CASSLGLGNTEAFF.

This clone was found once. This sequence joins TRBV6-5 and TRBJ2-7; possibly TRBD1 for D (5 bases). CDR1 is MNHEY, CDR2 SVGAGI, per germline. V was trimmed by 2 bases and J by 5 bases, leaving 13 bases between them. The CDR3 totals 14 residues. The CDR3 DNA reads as TGTGCCAGCAGTTACGAACAGGCGCCCCACGAGCAGTACTTC. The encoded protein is CASSYEQAPHEQYF.